The 3 T cell receptor beta chains presented below share a single source sample, sequenced in a study of T cells expressing NK-cell markers. TCRdb derives one entry per CDR3 protein from the 5' RACE reads, leaving out DNA. This repertoire includes 500,000 to 600,000 distinct CDR3 sequences. The sample taken for sequencing was blood T cells: a sorted CD56 or NKG2C T cell subset, CD4+ or CD8+ T cells, or bulk PBMC T cells (not recorded which). All receptors come from a man in his late teens or twenties in good health.

V gene TRBV12-3 or TRBV12-4 combines with J gene TRBJ2-7; the TCRdb D gene call, TRBD1, has no DNA to confirm it. The CDR3 has 14 residues. The CDR3 reads CASSPDRGPSEQYF.

V is TRBV6-2 or TRBV6-3 and J is TRBJ2-3; TCRdb designates TRBD1, a call that cannot be tested without DNA. Germline loops: CDR1 MNHEY, CDR2 SVGEGT. The CDR3 covers 17 residues. The CDR3: CASSYRTGDRGEDTQYF.

V gene TRBV12-3 or TRBV12-4 combines with J gene TRBJ2-1. The CDR3 is 12 amino acids. The CDR3 protein is CASSLESYEQFF.